The 20 T cell receptor beta chains below all came from one sample that was sequenced in a study of OX40 agonist ivuxolimab in advanced cancers. Only in-frame clones appear in the TCRdb table, and some are missing; sequencing was by immunoSEQ multiplex PCR. The table lists 55,000 to 70,000 clones, 80% to 95% of them singletons. Sample: CD4+ or CD8+ T cells sorted from blood, taken in a trial of the OX40 agonist ivuxolimab. These receptors originate from an adult with an advanced solid tumor such as melanoma, head and neck, liver or kidney cancer.

Only one count was recorded for this clone. This chain joins TRBV25-1 and TRBJ2-7; D is unresolved. Germline V gives CDR1 MGHDK, CDR2 SYGVNS. This CDR3 comprises 11 residues. Trimming took 10 bases from V and 3 from J, leaving 10 bases between them. CDR3 coding DNA: TGTGCCACCTCGGGCGTCTACGAGCAGTACTTC. Encoded protein: CATSGVYEQYF.

This clone was detected only once. The chain carries TRBV14 and TRBJ2-5; D remains ambiguous. Trimming pared 8 bases from V and 2 bases from J, leaving 6 bases between. Germline V lookup: CDR1 SGHDN, CDR2 FVKESK. The CDR3 sequence is 11 residues long. The CDR3 nucleotides read TGTGCCAGCCCTAAACAAGAGACCCAGTACTTC. Translating it yields CASPKQETQYF.

This clone showed up just once. The chain links TRBV7-6 to TRBJ2-3, with TRBD2 matching over 12 bases. CDR1 and CDR2 from the germline V gene are SGHVS and FNYEAQ. V trimming: 3 bases; J trimming: 4 bases; junction bases outside the gene matches: 8. CDR3 length: 17 amino acids. The CDR3 here is CASSFRTSGVGADTQYF. The CDR3 DNA follows: TGTGCCAGCAGCTTTAGGACTAGCGGGGTTGGGGCAGATACGCAGTATTTT.

This clone has a single count. The rearrangement uses TRBV6-1 and TRBJ1-5, with 7 bases fitting TRBD1. This CDR3 spans 13 amino acids. Germline V gene lookup returns CDR1 MNHNS and CDR2 SASEGT. J lost 6 bases, V lost 3 bases, and 2 bases had no gene match. CDR3 loop: CASSDRGIQPQHF. CDR3 coding DNA: TGTGCCAGCAGTGACAGGGGGATTCAGCCCCAGCATTTT.

In DNA form, the CDR3 reads TGTGCCTGGAGTGTAGAGGCAGACGTCACAGATACGCAGTATTTT. It specifies CAWSVEADVTDTQYF. The chain joins TRBV30 to TRBJ2-3; D is undetermined. Per germline, CDR1 GTSNPN and CDR2 SVGIG (reference sequence). V was pared by 0 bases and J by 2 bases, with 12 bases between. This CDR3 comprises 15 residues.

The J gene is TRBJ2-3, the V gene TRBV9; TRBD2 aligns across 7 bases. There are 21 residues in the CDR3. Germline V gene data show CDR1 as SGDLS and CDR2 as YYNGEE. The junction had 23 bases not matched to a gene; V was cut back by 4 bases and J by 0 bases. Written as DNA, the CDR3 is TGTGCCAGCAGCTCCCCCTTACTTCCCCCGGATAGCGGGCCTAGCACAGATACGCAGTATTTT. It specifies CASSSPLLPPDSGPSTDTQYF.

This clone was picked up one time. This rearrangement joins TRBV5-1 to TRBJ1-5; 8 nucleotides line up with TRBD1. V shed 4 bases, J shed 2 bases, and the junction held 2 bases outside the gene matches. Looked up from germline, CDR1 is SGHRS and CDR2 is YFSETQ. The CDR3 runs 14 residues. The chain's CDR3 is CASSPGQGNQPQHF. In DNA, the CDR3 is TGCGCCAGCAGCCCGGGACAGGGCAATCAGCCCCAGCATTTT. The variable domain in full, with the rest retrieved from reference TRBV5-1 and TRBJ1-5, is KAGVTQTPRYLIKTRGQQVTLSCSPISGHRSVSWYQQTPGQGLQFLFEYFSETQRNKGNFPGRFSGRQFSNSRSEMNVSTLELGDSALYLCASSPGQGNQPQHFGDGTRLSIL.

The rearrangement links TRBV12-2 to TRBJ2-5; the table's D call, TRBD2, was not checked against the DNA. TRBV12-2 has pseudogene status. The CDR3 runs to 17 residues. The CDR3 coding sequence is TGTGCAAGTCGCTTAGACGCCGGGACTAGCGGGGAAGAGACCCAGTACTTC. Its translation is CASRLDAGTSGEETQYF.

This clone was seen a single time. CDR3 bases: TGTGCCAGCGCATTGGAGGTGGAAGCTTTCTTT. Translation: CASALEVEAFF. The chain is built from TRBV5-8 and TRBJ1-1; D is unresolved. The CDR3 is 11 residues long. The V gene lost 7 bases and the J gene lost 8 bases, with 12 bases spanning the gap. Germline CDR1 reads SGHTS; CDR2 reads YDEGEE.

This clone was seen only once. The chain couples TRBV10-1 to TRBJ1-2, with TRBD1 as a possible D gene (5 bases). Germline V lookup: CDR1 WNHNN, CDR2 SYGVQD (reference sequence). Trimming removed 3 bases from V and 6 bases from J, with 11 bases in between. The CDR3 runs to 13 residues. CDR3 DNA: TGCGCCAGCAGTGAAAAGGGACCCCATGGCTACACCTTC. It translates to CASSEKGPHGYTF.

The V and J genes are TRBV5-1 and TRBJ1-1; a weak D match, TRBD1 (5 bases). Germline V lookup: CDR1 SGHRS, CDR2 YFSETQ. The CDR3 runs 15 residues. Between the trimmed V and J ends, which lost 4 bases and 1 base, there was a span of 14 bases. The CDR3 DNA reads as TGCGCCAGCAGCACCCTTATGGGGGAGAACACTGAAGCTTTCTTT. This translates into CASSTLMGENTEAFF.

The chain links TRBV19 to TRBJ2-7, with TRBD1 as a possible D gene (5 bases). The V gene's germline CDR1 is LNHDA and CDR2 SQIVND (reference sequence). Trimming stripped 7 bases from V and 3 bases from J, with 10 bases between. The CDR3 extends over 12 amino acids. The CDR3, as DNA: TGTGCCAGTATGGGGCCTCGCTACGAGCAGTACTTC. As protein: CASMGPRYEQYF.

The rearrangement uses TRBV9 and TRBJ1-5; weak D call: TRBD1 (6 bases). The CDR3 loop spans 15 amino acids. Germline V gene data show CDR1 as SGDLS and CDR2 as YYNGEE. The germline V and J ends were trimmed by 0 bases and 5 bases, with 12 bases remaining between them. CDR3: CASSVAGGRDQPQHF. CDR3 DNA sequence: TGTGCCAGCAGCGTAGCCGGGGGCAGGGATCAGCCCCAGCATTTT.

The chain has TRBV5-6 and TRBJ2-7; the D gene is possibly TRBD1 (6 bases). Trimming stripped 5 bases from V and 3 bases from J, with 15 bases between. Germline lookup yields CDR1 SGHDT and CDR2 YYEEEE. The CDR3 is 14 amino acids. The CDR3 protein is CASRYRDTHYEQYF. The CDR3 DNA reads TGTGCCAGCAGATACCGGGACACCCACTACGAGCAGTACTTC.

This clone was recorded once. V usage is TRBV19 and J usage is TRBJ2-7; D gene unclear. Germline lookup yields CDR1 LNHDA and CDR2 SQIVND (reference sequence). The CDR3 length is 15 residues. Trimming left V 3 bases short and J 2 bases short, with 14 bases between. The CDR3 coding sequence is TGTGCCAGTAGTATGGGGTTATCTTTGGCCTACGAGCAGTACTTC. Translation: CASSMGLSLAYEQYF.

This chain links TRBV5-6 with TRBJ2-7, with D tentatively TRBD1 (6 bases). V dropped 5 bases and J dropped 2 bases, with 11 bases sitting between them. Germline loops: CDR1 SGHDT, CDR2 YYEEEE. The CDR3 extends over 13 amino acids. This CDR3 reads CASRDQGTYEQYF. In DNA form, the CDR3 reads TGTGCCAGCAGAGACCAGGGGACCTACGAGCAGTACTTC.

This chain joins TRBV9 and TRBJ2-1; 7 nucleotides agree with TRBD1. The CDR3 totals 16 residues. V shed 3 bases and J 5 bases; nucleotides not matched to a gene: 11. In germline, CDR1 is SGDLS, CDR2 YYNGEE. In DNA, the CDR3 is TGTGCCAGCAGCGAGGCAGGGACAGCCCCAAACAATGAGCAGTTCTTC. Translated, it gives CASSEAGTAPNNEQFF. The whole variable domain, remainder taken from reference TRBV9 and TRBJ2-1, is DSGVTQTPKHLITATGQRVTLRCSPRSGDLSVYWYQQSLDQGLQFLIQYYNGEERAKGNILERFSAQQFPDLHSELNLSSLELGDSALYFCASSEAGTAPNNEQFFGPGTRLTVL.

V gene TRBV4-3 combines with J gene TRBJ2-2, with D possibly TRBD1 on 5 matching bases. CDR1 and CDR2 (germline): LGHNA, YSLEER. V lost 0 bases, J lost 9 bases, and 11 bases lay in between. The CDR3 is made up of 14 amino acids. The CDR3 loop is CASSQDRVRWELFF. CDR3 nucleotides: TGCGCCAGCAGCCAAGACAGGGTGCGTTGGGAGCTGTTTTTT.

The chain uses TRBV29-1 and TRBJ2-7; the match to TRBD1 covers 9 bases. V trimming: 7 bases; J trimming: 1 base; junction bases outside the gene matches: 2. Germline loops: CDR1 SQVTM, CDR2 ANQGSEA. CDR3 length equals 12 residues. CDR3 sequence: CSAGTGSYEQYF. The CDR3 DNA reads TGCAGCGCCGGGACAGGGTCCTACGAGCAGTACTTC.

The V and J genes are TRBV29-1 and TRBJ2-2, with 9 bases matching TRBD1. This CDR3 has 17 amino acids. Germline assignment: CDR1 SQVTM and CDR2 ANQGSEA. Losses at the gene ends were 0 bases for V and 4 bases for J; bases not matched to a gene: 9. In nucleotides, the CDR3 is TGCAGCGTTGAAGATCCGGACAGGGGCTGGGGCACCGGGGAGCTGTTTTTT. Encoded protein: CSVEDPDRGWGTGELFF.